The clone carrying this T cell receptor (beta chain) appeared once. J gave up 4 bases and V 6 bases, and 8 bases lay outside the gene matches. Germline CDR1 LNHDA, CDR2 SQIVND (reference sequence). This CDR3 spans 14 amino acids. This sample was included in a study of technical replicates of blood from a handful of donors. The repertoire was sequenced with immunoSEQ multiplex PCR; TCRdb's copy has only in-frame clones and lacks some. The table records 55,000 to 60,000 clones, 93% of them present only once. The TCR was taken from a human donor in good health. Some clones in this sample may be carry-over from other donors' samples. This chain uses TRBV19 with TRBJ1-2, with 7 bases identical to TRBD1. Specimen: PBMCs. The CDR3 sequence: CASRKTGQLYGYTF. The DNA for the CDR3 is TGTGCCAGTAGGAAAACGGGACAGCTCTATGGCTACACCTTC.